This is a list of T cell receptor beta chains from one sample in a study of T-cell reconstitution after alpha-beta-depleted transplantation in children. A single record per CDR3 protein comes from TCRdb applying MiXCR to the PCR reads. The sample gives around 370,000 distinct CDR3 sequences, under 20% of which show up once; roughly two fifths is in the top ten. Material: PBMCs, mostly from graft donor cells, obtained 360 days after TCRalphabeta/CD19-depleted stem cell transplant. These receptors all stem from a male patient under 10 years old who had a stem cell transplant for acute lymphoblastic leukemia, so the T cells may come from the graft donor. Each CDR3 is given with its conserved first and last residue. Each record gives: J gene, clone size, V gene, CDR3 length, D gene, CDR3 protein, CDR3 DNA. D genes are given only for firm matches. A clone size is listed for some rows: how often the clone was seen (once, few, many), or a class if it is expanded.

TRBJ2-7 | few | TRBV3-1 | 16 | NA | CASSQDIARITYEQYF | TGTGCCAGCAGCCAAGATATAGCGAGAATAACCTACGAGCAGTACTTC
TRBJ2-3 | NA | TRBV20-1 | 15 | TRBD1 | CSVPRDREAPDTQYF | TGCAGTGTCCCCCGGGACAGGGAAGCTCCAGATACGCAGTATTTT
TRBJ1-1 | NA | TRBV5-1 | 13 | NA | CASRTNRAPEAFF | TGCGCCAGCAGAACCAACAGGGCCCCTGAAGCTTTCTTT
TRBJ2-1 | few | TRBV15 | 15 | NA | CAITAGESSYNEQFF | TGTGCCATTACAGCGGGCGAGAGCTCCTACAATGAGCAGTTCTTC
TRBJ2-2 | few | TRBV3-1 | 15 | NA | CASSQGPGYAGELFF | TGTGCCAGCAGCCAAGGACCGGGGTACGCCGGGGAGCTGTTTTTT
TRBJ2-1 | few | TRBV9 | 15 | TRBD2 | CASSEPGLAHNEQFF | TGTGCCAGCAGCGAGCCGGGACTAGCTCACAATGAGCAGTTCTTC
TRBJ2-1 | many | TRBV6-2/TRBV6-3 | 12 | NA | CASRRARAEQFF | TGTGCCAGCAGGAGGGCGAGAGCTGAGCAGTTCTTC
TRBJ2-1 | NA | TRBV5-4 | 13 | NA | CASSTRLGHEQFF | TGTGCCAGCAGCACACGCTTAGGGCATGAGCAGTTCTTC
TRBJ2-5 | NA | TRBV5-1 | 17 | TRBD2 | CASSLTRTSGGEETQYF | TGCGCCAGCAGCTTGACCAGGACTAGCGGGGGGGAAGAGACCCAGTACTTC
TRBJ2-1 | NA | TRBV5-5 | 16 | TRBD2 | CASVPLAGNSYNEQFF | TGTGCCAGCGTCCCACTAGCGGGAAACTCCTACAATGAGCAGTTCTTC
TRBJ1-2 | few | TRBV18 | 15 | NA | CASSPLGRTNYGYTF | TGTGCCAGCTCACCACTGGGCAGGACTAACTATGGCTACACCTTC
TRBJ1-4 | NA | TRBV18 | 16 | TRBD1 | CASSPPKGAPSEKLFF | TGTGCCAGCTCACCACCTAAGGGGGCGCCGAGTGAAAAACTGTTTTTT
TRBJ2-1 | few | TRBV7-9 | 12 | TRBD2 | CASSLGRERQFF | TGTGCCAGCAGCTTAGGGCGGGAGCGGCAGTTCTTC
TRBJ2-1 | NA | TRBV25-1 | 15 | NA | CASSDRGFAYNEQFF | TGTGCCAGCAGTGATAGAGGGTTCGCCTACAATGAGCAGTTCTTC
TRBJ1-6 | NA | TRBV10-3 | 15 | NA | CAISEKRDANSPLHF | TGTGCCATCAGTGAGAAGAGGGACGCGAATTCACCCCTCCACTTT
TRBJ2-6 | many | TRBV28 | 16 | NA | CASSSLKYSGANVLTF | TGTGCCAGCAGTTCCCTGAAATACTCTGGGGCCAACGTCCTGACTTTC
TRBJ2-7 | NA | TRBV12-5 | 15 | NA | CASGALGGSSYEQYF | TGTGCTAGTGGGGCTCTAGGTGGGAGCTCCTACGAGCAGTACTTC
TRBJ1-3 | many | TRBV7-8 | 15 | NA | CASSTRLFSGNTIYF | TGTGCCAGCAGCACGAGGCTCTTCTCTGGAAACACCATATATTTT
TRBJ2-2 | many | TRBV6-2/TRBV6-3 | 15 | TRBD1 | CASIPTTGGTGELFF | TGTGCCAGCATCCCTACTACAGGGGGTACCGGGGAGCTGTTTTTT
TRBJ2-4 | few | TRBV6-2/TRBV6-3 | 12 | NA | CASSYSRDIQYF | TGTGCCAGCAGTTACTCGAGGGACATTCAGTACTTC
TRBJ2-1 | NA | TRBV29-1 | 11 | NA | CSVYKLGDRFF | TGCAGCGTTTACAAGCTGGGGGACCGGTTCTTC
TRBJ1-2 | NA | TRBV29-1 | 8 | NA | CSGDGYTF | TGCAGCGGGGATGGCTACACCTTC
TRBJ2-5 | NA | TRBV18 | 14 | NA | CASSPQGFQETQYF | TGTGCCAGCTCACCACAGGGGTTCCAAGAGACCCAGTACTTC
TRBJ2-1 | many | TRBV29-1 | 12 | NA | CSVIPGGNEQFF | TGCAGCGTCATCCCCGGGGGCAATGAGCAGTTCTTC
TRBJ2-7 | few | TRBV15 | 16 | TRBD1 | CATSRVGRGFPREQYF | TGTGCCACCAGCAGAGTCGGCAGGGGGTTCCCTCGCGAGCAGTACTTC
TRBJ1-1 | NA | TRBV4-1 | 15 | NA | CASSQELGLGTEAFF | TGCGCCAGCAGCCAAGAGCTAGGGCTAGGGACTGAAGCTTTCTTT
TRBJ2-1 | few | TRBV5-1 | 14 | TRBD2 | CASSTSGRDNEQFF | TGCGCCAGCAGTACTAGCGGGAGGGACAATGAGCAGTTCTTC
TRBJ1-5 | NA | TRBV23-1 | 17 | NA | CASSHRPSGGSNQPQHF | TGCGCCAGCAGTCACCGACCCAGCGGTGGGTCCAATCAGCCCCAGCATTTT
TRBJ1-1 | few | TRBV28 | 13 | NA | CASRGALGTEAFF | TGTGCCAGCCGGGGGGCGCTTGGCACTGAAGCTTTCTTT
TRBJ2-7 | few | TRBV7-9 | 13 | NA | CASSPPDRVEQYF | TGTGCCAGCAGTCCCCCCGATCGGGTCGAGCAGTACTTC
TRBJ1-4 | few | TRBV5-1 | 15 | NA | CASSSYGTEGEKLFF | TGCGCCAGCAGCTCTTACGGGACCGAAGGTGAAAAACTGTTTTTT
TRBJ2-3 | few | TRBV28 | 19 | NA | CASSSPGNFPFTATDTQYF | TGTGCCAGCAGCTCACCGGGAAATTTTCCCTTCACGGCGACAGATACGCAGTATTTT
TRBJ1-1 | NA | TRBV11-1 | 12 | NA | CANKGPADEAFF | TGTGCCAACAAGGGGCCGGCCGATGAAGCTTTCTTT
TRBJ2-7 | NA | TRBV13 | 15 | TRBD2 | CASSLSGGKVYEQYF | TGTGCCAGCAGCTTATCCGGGGGGAAGGTGTACGAGCAGTACTTC
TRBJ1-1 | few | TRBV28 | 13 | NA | CASTQGEYTEAFF | TGTGCCAGCACCCAGGGCGAGTACACTGAAGCTTTCTTT
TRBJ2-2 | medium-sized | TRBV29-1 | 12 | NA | CSACWWTGELFF | TGCAGCGCCTGTTGGTGGACCGGGGAGCTGTTTTTT
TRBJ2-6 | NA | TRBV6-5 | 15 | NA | CASSWSLSGANVLTF | TGTGCCAGCAGTTGGTCTCTTTCTGGGGCCAACGTCCTGACTTTC
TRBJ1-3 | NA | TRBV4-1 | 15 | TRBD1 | CASSQWDREGNTIYF | TGCGCCAGCAGCCAGTGGGACAGGGAAGGGAACACCATATATTTT
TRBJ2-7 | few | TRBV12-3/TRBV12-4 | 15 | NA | CASTHRLAPDYEQYF | TGTGCCAGCACGCACCGTCTAGCGCCAGACTACGAGCAGTACTTC
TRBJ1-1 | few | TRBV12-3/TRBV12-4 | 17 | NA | CASSPEGGQGRGTEAFF | TGTGCCAGCAGCCCCGAGGGAGGGCAGGGACGGGGCACTGAAGCTTTCTTT
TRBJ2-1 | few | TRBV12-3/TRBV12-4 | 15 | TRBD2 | CASRLAGGAYNEQFF | TGTGCCAGCAGACTAGCGGGAGGGGCCTACAATGAGCAGTTCTTC
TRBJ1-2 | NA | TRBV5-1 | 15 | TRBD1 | CASSLEYRTGNGYTF | TGCGCCAGCAGCTTGGAATATCGGACAGGGAATGGCTACACCTTC